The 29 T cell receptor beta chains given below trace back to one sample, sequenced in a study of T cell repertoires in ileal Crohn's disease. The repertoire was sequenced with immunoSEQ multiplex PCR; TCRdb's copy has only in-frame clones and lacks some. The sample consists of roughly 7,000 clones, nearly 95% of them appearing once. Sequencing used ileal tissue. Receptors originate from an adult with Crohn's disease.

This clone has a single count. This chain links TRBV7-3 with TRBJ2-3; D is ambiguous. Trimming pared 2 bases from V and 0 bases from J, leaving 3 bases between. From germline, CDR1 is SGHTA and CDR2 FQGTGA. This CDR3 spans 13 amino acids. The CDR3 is CASSLSSTDTQYF. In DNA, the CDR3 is TGTGCCAGCAGCTTATCAAGCACAGATACGCAGTATTTT.

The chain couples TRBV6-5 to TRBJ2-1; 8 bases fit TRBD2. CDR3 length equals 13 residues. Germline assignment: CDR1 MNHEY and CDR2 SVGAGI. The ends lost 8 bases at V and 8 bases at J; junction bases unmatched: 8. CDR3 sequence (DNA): TGTGCCAGCCAACGATCCGGGAGGGATGAGCAGTTCTTC. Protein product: CASQRSGRDEQFF.

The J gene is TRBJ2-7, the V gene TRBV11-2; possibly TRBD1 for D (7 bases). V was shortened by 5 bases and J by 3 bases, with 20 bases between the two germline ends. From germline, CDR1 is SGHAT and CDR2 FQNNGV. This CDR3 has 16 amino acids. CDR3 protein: CASSPTGDTGDYEQYF. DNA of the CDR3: TGTGCCAGCAGCCCGACGGGGGACACAGGGGACTACGAGCAGTACTTC. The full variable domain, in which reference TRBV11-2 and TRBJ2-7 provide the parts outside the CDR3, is EAGVAQSPRYKIIEKRQSVAFWCNPISGHATLYWYQQILGQGPKLLIQFQNNGVVDDSQLPKDRFSAERLKGVDSTLKIQPAKLEDSAVYLCASSPTGDTGDYEQYFGPGTRLTVT.

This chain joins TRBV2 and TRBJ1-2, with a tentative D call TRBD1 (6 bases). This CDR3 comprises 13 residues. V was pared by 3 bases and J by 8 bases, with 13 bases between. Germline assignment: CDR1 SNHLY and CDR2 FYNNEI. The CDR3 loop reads CASSEKQGSGYTF. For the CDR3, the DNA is TGTGCCAGCAGTGAGAAACAGGGATCCGGCTACACCTTC.

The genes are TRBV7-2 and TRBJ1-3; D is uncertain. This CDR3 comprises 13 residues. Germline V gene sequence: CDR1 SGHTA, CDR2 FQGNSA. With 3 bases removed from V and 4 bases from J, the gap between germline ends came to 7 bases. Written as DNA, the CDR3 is TGTGCCAGCAGCTTCACAGAGGGAAACACCATATATTTT. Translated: CASSFTEGNTIYF.

The CDR3 DNA reads as TGTGCCCGCGGGAGGTCTAACACCGGGGAGCTGTTTTTT. Protein: CARGRSNTGELFF. V and J are TRBV30 and TRBJ2-2, with TRBD2 identical over 8 bases. Germline loops: CDR1 GTSNPN, CDR2 SVGIG (reference sequence). J lost 2 bases, V lost 8 bases, and 4 bases had no gene match. The CDR3 sequence is 13 residues long.

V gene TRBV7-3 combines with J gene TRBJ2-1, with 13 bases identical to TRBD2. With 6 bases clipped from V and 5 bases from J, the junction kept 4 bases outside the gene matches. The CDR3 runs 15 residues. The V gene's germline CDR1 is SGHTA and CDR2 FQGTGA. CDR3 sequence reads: CASSSGTSGNNEQFF. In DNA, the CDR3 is TGTGCCAGCAGTTCCGGGACTAGCGGGAACAATGAGCAGTTCTTC.

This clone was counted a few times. Written as DNA, the CDR3 is TGTGCCAGCAGCTTAGCAGGGACAGAGAATGAAAAACTGTTTTTT. This codes for CASSLAGTENEKLFF. The genes are TRBV7-9 and TRBJ1-4, with 7 bases matching TRBD1. The junction had 3 bases not matched to a gene; V was cut back by 0 bases and J by 5 bases. CDR3 size: 15 residues. Germline V gene lookup returns CDR1 SEHNR and CDR2 FQNEAQ (reference sequence).

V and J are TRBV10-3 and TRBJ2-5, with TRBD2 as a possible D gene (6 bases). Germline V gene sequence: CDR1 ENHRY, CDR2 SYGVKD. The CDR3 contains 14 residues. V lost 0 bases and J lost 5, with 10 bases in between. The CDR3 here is CAISESKEGETQYF. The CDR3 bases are TGTGCCATCAGTGAGTCGAAGGAGGGTGAGACCCAGTACTTC.

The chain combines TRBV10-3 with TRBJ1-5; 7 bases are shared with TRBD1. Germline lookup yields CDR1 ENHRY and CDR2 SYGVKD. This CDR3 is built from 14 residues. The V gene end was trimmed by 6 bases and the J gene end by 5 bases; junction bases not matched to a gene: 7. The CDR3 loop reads CAISQGTADQPQHF. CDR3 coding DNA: TGTGCCATCAGCCAAGGGACAGCCGATCAGCCCCAGCATTTT.

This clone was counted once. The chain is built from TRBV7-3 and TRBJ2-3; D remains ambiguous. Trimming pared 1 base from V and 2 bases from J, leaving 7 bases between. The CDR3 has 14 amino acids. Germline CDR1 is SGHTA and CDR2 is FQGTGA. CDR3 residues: CASSLSGITDTQYF. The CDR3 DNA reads TGTGCCAGCAGCTTAAGCGGCATCACAGATACGCAGTATTTT.

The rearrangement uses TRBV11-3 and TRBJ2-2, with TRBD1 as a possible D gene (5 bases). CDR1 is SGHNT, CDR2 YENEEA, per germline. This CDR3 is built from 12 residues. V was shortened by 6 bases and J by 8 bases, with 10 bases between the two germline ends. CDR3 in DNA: TGTGCCAGCAGTGTCAGGGTTGGGGAGCTGTTTTTT. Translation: CASSVRVGELFF.

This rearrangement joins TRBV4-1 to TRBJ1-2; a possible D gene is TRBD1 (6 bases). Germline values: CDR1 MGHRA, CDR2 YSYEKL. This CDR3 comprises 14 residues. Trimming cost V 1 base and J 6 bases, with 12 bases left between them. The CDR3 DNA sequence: TGCGCCAGCAGCCAAGCACAGGGAAGTAATGGCTACACCTTC. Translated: CASSQAQGSNGYTF.

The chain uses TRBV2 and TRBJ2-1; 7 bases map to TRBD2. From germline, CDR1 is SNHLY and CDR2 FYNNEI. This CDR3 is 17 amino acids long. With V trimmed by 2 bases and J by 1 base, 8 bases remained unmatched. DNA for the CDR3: TGTGCCAGCAGTGAATCCCCCGAGCGGGGTTCCTACAATGAGCAGTTCTTC. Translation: CASSESPERGSYNEQFF.

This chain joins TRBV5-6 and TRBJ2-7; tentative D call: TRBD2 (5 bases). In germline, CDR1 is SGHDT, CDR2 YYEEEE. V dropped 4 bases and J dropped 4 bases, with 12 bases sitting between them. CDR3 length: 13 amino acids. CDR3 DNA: TGTGCCAGCAGCCCACGGACTTTTTACGAGCAGTACTTC. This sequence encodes CASSPRTFYEQYF.

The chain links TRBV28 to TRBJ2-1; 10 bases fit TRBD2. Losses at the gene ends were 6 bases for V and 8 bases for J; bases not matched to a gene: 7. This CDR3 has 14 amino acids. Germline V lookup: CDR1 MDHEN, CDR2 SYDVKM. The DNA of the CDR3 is TGTGCCAGCAGCCCCGGGACTAGCGTCGATGAGCAGTTCTTC. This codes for CASSPGTSVDEQFF.

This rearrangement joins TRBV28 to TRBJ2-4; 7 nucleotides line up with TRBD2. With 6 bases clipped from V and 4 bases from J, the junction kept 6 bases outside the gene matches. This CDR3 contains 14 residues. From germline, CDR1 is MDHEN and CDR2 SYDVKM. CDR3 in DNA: TGTGCCAGCAGGACTAGCTCCTTTAAAAACATTCAGTACTTC. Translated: CASRTSSFKNIQYF.

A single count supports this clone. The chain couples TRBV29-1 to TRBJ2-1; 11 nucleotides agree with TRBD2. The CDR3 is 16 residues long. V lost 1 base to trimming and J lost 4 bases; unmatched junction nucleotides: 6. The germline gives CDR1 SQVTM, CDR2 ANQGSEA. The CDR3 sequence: CSVEVIGTSGYNEQFF. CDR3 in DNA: TGCAGCGTTGAAGTGATCGGGACTAGCGGATACAATGAGCAGTTCTTC.

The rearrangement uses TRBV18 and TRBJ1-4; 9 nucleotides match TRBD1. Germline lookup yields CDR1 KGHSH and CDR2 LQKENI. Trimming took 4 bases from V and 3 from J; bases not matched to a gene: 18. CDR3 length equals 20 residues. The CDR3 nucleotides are TGTGCCAGCTCACTTACCCCCGGGACAGGGTACCCGCCGGCTAATGAAAAACTGTTTTTT. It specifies CASSLTPGTGYPPANEKLFF.

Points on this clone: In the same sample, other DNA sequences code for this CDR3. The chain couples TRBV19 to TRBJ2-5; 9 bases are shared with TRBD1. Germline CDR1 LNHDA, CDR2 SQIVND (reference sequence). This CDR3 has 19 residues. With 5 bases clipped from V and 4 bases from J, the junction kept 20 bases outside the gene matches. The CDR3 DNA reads TGTGCCAGTAGTCGACAGGGGGGGCGAGCGGGTGGGTATCCAGAGACCCAGTACTTC. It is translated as CASSRQGGRAGGYPETQYF.

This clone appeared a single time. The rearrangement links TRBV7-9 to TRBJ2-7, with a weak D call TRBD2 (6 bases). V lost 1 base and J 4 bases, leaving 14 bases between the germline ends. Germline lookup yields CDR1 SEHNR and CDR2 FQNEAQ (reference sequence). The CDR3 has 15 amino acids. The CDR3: CASSLVSGRRYEQYF. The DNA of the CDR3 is TGTGCCAGCAGCTTAGTGTCCGGGAGACGGTACGAGCAGTACTTC.

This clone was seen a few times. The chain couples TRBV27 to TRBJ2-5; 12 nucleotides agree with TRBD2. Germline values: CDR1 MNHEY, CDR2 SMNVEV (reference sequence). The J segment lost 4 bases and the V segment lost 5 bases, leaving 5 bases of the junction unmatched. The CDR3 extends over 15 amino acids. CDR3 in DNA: TGTGCCAGCAGTCTCGGACTAGCGGGACGAGAGACCCAGTACTTC. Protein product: CASSLGLAGRETQYF.

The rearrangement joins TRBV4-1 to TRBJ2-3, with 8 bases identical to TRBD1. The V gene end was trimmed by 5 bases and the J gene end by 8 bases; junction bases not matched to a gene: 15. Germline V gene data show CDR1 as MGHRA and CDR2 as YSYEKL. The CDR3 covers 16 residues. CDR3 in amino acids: CASSYHGQGARPTQYF. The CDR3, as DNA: TGCGCCAGCAGCTACCACGGGCAGGGGGCGAGACCTACGCAGTATTTT.

The CDR3 spells CASRTGGQETQYF. The CDR3, as DNA: TGTGCCAGCAGGACAGGGGGCCAGGAGACCCAGTACTTC. The chain has TRBV6-5 and TRBJ2-5; TRBD1 matches at 10 bases. The length of the CDR3 is 13 residues. Germline CDR1 MNHEY, CDR2 SVGAGI. The V and J ends lost 6 bases and 5 bases, in that order; junction bases with no gene match: 3.

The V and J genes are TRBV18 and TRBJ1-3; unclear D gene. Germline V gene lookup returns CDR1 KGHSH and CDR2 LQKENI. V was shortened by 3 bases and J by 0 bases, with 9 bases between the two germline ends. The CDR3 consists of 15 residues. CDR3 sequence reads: CASSPRDASGNTIYF. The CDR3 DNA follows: TGTGCCAGCTCACCTCGGGATGCCTCTGGAAACACCATATATTTT.

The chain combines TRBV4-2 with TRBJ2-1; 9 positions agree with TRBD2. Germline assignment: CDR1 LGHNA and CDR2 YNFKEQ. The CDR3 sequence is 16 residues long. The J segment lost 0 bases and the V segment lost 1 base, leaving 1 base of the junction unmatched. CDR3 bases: TGTGCCAGCAGCCAAGTTAGCGGGAGCTCCTACAATGAGCAGTTCTTC. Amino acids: CASSQVSGSSYNEQFF.

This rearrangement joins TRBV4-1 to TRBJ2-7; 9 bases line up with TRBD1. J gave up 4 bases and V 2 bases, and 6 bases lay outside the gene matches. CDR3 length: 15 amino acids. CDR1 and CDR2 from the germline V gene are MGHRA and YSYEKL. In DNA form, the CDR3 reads TGCGCCAGCAGCCAACCGGGACAGGGCCTATACGAGCAGTACTTC. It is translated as CASSQPGQGLYEQYF.

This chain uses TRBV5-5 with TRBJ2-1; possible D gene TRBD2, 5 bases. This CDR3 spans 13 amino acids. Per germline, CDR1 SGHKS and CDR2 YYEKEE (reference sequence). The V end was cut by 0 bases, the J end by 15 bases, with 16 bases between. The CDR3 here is CASSLAASFQRFF. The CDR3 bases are TGTGCCAGCAGCTTGGCGGCTAGCTTCCAGAGGTTCTTC.

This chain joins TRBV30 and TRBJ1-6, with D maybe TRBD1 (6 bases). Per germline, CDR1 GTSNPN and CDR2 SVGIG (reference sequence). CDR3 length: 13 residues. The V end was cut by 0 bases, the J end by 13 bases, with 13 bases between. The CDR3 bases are TGTGCCTGGAGTGTAGATGGGGGGGGCCCCCTCCACTTT. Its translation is CAWSVDGGGPLHF.